This T cell receptor beta chain appears in the sequencing data of a study of T cell changes during pregnancy in multiple sclerosis. CDR1 SSHAT and CDR2 FNYEAQ come from the germline V gene (reference sequence). CDR3 length: 17 amino acids. Points on this clone: One end of the junction does not line up with germline, which may come from a read error.

Clones were sequenced by immunoSEQ multiplex PCR, and TCRdb holds only the in-frame ones, with some missing. The repertoire has approximately 85,000 clones, 85% to 95% of them found once; the top ten carry roughly 2.5%. The sequence derives from a female donor with multiple sclerosis, enrolled in a pregnancy study. The sequences come from peripheral blood, collected in the third trimester of pregnancy. The V gene is TRBV7-7, the J gene TRBJ1-1; unclear D gene. The CDR3 DNA is TGTGCTAGCAGCCCCAGGATAGGGCGGGCGATGAACACTGAAGCTTTCTTT. Amino acids: CASSPRIGRAMNTEAFF.